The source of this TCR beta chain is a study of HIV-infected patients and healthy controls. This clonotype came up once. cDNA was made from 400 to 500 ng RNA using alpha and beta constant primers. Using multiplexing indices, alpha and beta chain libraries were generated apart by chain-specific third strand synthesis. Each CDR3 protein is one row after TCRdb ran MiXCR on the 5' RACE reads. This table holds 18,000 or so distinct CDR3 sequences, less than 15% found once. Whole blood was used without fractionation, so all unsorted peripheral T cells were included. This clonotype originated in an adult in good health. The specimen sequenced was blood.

The chain's CDR3 is CAISESSGPYEQYF. DNA for the CDR3: TGTGCCATCAGTGAGTCTTCAGGGCCCTACGAGCAGTACTTC. V and J are TRBV10-3 and TRBJ2-7, with D perhaps TRBD1 (5 bases). This CDR3 comprises 14 residues. Per the germline V gene, CDR1 is ENHRY and CDR2 is SYGVKD. V shed 0 bases and J shed 2 bases, with 8 bases lying between them.